This T cell receptor beta chain was captured by sequencing in a study of blood T cell repertoires in COVID-19. CDR1 GTSNPN and CDR2 SVGIG come from the germline V gene (reference sequence). This CDR3 is built from 15 residues. The trim removed 0 bases at V and 9 bases at J, leaving 8 bases unmatched. Sequencing was performed with immunoSEQ multiplex PCR; in TCRdb, only in-frame clones are kept and a portion is missing. The table lists 25,000 to 30,000 clones, under 80% of them singletons. The chain recombines TRBV30 with TRBJ1-6; TRBD1 aligns across 7 bases. Sequenced: peripheral blood. This sequence originates from a woman aged 70-85 years with active or convalescent COVID-19. The CDR3 loop is CAWSVPTGTGSPLHF. DNA for the CDR3: TGTGCCTGGAGTGTACCGACAGGGACGGGTTCACCCCTCCACTTT.